Presented here are 5 T cell receptor beta chains from one specimen sequenced in a study of blood T cell repertoires in COVID-19. Only in-frame clones appear in the TCRdb table, and some are missing; sequencing was by immunoSEQ multiplex PCR. The data hold fewer than 350,000 clones, with 85% observed a single time. Sequenced material: PBMCs or T cells enriched from blood (not recorded which). These receptors all stem from a woman between 45 and 65 years old who had recovered from COVID-19.

This clone was observed a few times. Here the CDR3 DNA reads TGTGCCAGCAGCTCCTTCACTCGGACACCGAACACCGGGGAGCTGTTTTTT. This gives the protein CASSSFTRTPNTGELFF. This chain connects TRBV11-2 to TRBJ2-2, with a tentative D call TRBD1 (5 bases). V was clipped by 4 bases and J by 0 bases, with 15 bases between them. The CDR3 spans 17 residues. From germline, CDR1 is SGHAT and CDR2 FQNNGV.

The genes are TRBV4-2 and TRBJ2-1, with 7 bases aligning to TRBD2. Germline V gene data show CDR1 as LGHNA and CDR2 as YNFKEQ. The CDR3 has 19 amino acids. Losses at the gene ends were 0 bases for V and 1 base for J; bases not matched to a gene: 12. CDR3 sequence: CASSQDWQRERGSYNEQFF. In nucleotides, the CDR3 is TGTGCCAGCAGCCAAGATTGGCAGAGGGAGCGGGGATCCTACAATGAGCAGTTCTTC.

Only a few counts were recorded for this clone. The chain carries TRBV5-1 and TRBJ2-2; 7 nucleotides agree with TRBD1. This CDR3 comprises 14 residues. Germline CDR1 is SGHRS and CDR2 is YFSETQ. The V segment lost 0 bases and the J segment 6 bases; nucleotides outside the gene matches: 2. The chain's CDR3 is CASSLEGASGELFF. The CDR3 coding sequence is TGCGCCAGCAGCTTGGAGGGGGCATCCGGGGAGCTGTTTTTT. The full variable domain, with the rest looked up from reference TRBV5-1 and TRBJ2-2, is KAGVTQTPRYLIKTRGQQVTLSCSPISGHRSVSWYQQTPGQGLQFLFEYFSETQRNKGNFPGRFSGRQFSNSRSEMNVSTLELGDSALYLCASSLEGASGELFFGEGSRLTVL.

V usage is TRBV3-1 (or the pseudogene TRBV3-2) and J usage is TRBJ2-5, with TRBD2 matching 10 bases. This CDR3 contains 17 residues. V lost 0 bases, J lost 1 base, and 5 bases stayed unmatched. Germline V gives CDR1 LGHDT, CDR2 YNNKEL (reference sequence). The CDR3 loop is CASSQDISSGGQETQYF. CDR3 nucleotides: TGTGCCAGCAGCCAAGATATTTCTAGCGGGGGCCAAGAGACCCAGTACTTC.

The chain joins TRBV28 to TRBJ1-6, with D unresolved. This CDR3 has 14 residues. The germline V gene has CDR1 MDHEN and CDR2 SYDVKM. Trimming removed 6 bases from V and 7 bases from J, with 13 bases in between. The CDR3 loop reads CASSPPGRNSPLHF. CDR3 DNA: TGTGCCAGCAGCCCTCCCGGTCGGAATTCACCCCTCCACTTT.